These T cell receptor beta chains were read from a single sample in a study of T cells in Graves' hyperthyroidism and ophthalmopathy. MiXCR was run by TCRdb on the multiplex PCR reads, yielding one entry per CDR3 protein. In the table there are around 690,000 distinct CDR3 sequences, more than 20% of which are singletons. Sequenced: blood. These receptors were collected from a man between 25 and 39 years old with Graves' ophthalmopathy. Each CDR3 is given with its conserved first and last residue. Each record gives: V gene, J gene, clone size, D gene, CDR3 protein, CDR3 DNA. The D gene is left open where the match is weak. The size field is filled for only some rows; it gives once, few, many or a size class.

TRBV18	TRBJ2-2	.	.	CASSPWLANTGELFF	TGTGCCAGCTCACCTTGGCTAGCAAACACCGGGGAGCTGTTTTTT
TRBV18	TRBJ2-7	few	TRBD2	CASSPVSSGRTLSYEQYF	TGTGCCAGCTCACCGGTAAGCAGCGGGAGGACCCTCTCCTACGAGCAGTACTTC
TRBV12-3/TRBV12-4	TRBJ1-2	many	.	CASSWIGDGGSYGYTF	TGTGCCAGCAGTTGGATTGGGGACGGGGGGAGCTATGGCTACACCTTC
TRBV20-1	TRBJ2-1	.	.	CSARSGEAGVYNEQFF	TGCAGTGCTAGATCTGGGGAGGCAGGAGTCTACAATGAGCAGTTCTTC
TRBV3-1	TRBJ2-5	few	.	CVSSQNAGLRETQYF	TGTGTCAGCAGCCAGAACGCAGGGTTGCGGGAGACCCAGTACTTC
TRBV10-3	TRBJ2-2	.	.	CAISELELNGELFF	TGTGCCATCAGTGAGCTGGAGTTGAACGGGGAGCTGTTTTTT
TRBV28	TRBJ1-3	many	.	CASTTTGVDAGNTIYF	TGTGCCAGCACCACGACCGGAGTGGATGCTGGAAACACCATATATTTT
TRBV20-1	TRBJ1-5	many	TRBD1	CSARGDRGNQPQHF	TGCAGTGCTAGGGGGGACAGGGGAAATCAGCCCCAGCATTTT
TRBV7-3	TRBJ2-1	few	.	CASSLFKGNRPDNEQFF	TGTGCCAGCAGCCTCTTTAAAGGGAACAGACCCGACAATGAGCAGTTCTTC
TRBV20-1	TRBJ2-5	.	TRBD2	CSASGTSGSGWQETQYF	TGCAGTGCTAGCGGCACTAGCGGGAGCGGTTGGCAAGAGACCCAGTACTTC
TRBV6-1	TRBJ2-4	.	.	CASLGGNKAKNIQYF	TGTGCCTCCTTAGGGGGGAATAAGGCCAAAAACATTCAGTACTTC
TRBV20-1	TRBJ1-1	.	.	CSAIGLGEAFF	TGCAGTGCTATAGGCTTAGGGGAAGCTTTCTTT
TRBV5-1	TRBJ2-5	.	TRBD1	CASRPGQGHQETQYF	TGCGCCAGCAGACCCGGACAGGGGCACCAAGAGACCCAGTACTTC
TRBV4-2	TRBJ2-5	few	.	CASSQVRGAAEETQYF	TGTGCCAGCAGCCAAGTACGCGGAGCGGCCGAGGAGACCCAGTACTTC
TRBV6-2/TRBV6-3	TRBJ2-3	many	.	CASSYVRGGTDTQYF	TGTGCCAGCAGTTACGTCAGGGGCGGCACAGATACGCAGTATTTT
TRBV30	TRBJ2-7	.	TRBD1	CAWSSTGFYPYEQYF	TGTGCCTGGAGTTCGACAGGGTTTTATCCCTACGAGCAGTACTTC
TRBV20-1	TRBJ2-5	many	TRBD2	CSALGVGLSTIETQYF	TGCAGTGCCCTAGGTGTGGGACTATCGACCATAGAGACCCAGTACTTC
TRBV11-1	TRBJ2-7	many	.	CASRKGTPYEQYF	TGTGCCAGCAGAAAGGGCACACCCTACGAGCAGTACTTC
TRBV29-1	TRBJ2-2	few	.	CSVRDKPNTGELFF	TGCAGCGTGCGGGACAAACCGAACACCGGGGAGCTGTTTTTT
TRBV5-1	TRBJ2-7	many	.	CASSLGFGGRSYEQYF	TGCGCCAGCAGCTTGGGTTTTGGGGGGCGCTCCTACGAGCAGTACTTC
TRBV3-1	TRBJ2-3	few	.	CASSQDPNRADTQYF	TGTGCCAGCAGCCAAGATCCTAACAGGGCGGATACGCAGTATTTT
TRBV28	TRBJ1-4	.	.	CASTGLAIGKLFF	TGTGCCAGCACAGGGCTAGCGATCGGAAAACTGTTTTTT
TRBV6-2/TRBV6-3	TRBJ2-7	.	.	CASRPSYEQYF	TGTGCCAGCAGGCCTTCCTACGAGCAGTACTTC
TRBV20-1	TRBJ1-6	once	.	CSASQGARNSPLHF	TGCAGTGCTAGTCAAGGGGCGCGAAATTCACCCCTCCACTTT
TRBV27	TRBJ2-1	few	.	CASRSVFENNEQFF	TGTGCCAGCAGATCCGTCTTCGAGAACAATGAGCAGTTCTTC
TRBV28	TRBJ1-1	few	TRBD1	CASSSTGTGPGPEAFF	TGTGCCAGCAGTTCGACCGGGACAGGGCCGGGGCCTGAAGCTTTCTTT
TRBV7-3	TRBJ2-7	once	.	CASSPGVGYKQYF	TGTGCCAGCAGCCCCGGGGTTGGTTACAAGCAGTACTTC
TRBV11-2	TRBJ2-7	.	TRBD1	CAGSLTGQGSSEQYF	TGTGCCGGCAGCTTAACGGGACAGGGAAGCTCCGAGCAGTACTTC
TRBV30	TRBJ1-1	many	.	CAWSNRGRDTEAFF	TGTGCCTGGAGTAACCGGGGGCGAGACACTGAAGCTTTCTTT
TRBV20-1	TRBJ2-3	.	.	CSAREQNLYF	TGCAGTGCTAGGGAGCAAAATCTGTATTTT
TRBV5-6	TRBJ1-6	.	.	CASSYGTGSSYNSPLHF	TGTGCCAGCAGCTACGGGACGGGGAGCTCCTATAATTCACCCCTCCACTTT
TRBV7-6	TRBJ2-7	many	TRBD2	CASSLGDYGSYEQYF	TGTGCCAGCAGCCTCGGGGACTATGGTTCCTACGAGCAGTACTTC
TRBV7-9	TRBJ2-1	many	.	CASSHSGSSYNEQFF	TGTGCCAGCAGCCATAGCGGCAGCTCCTACAATGAGCAGTTCTTC